The 10 T cell receptor beta chains below all came from one sample that was sequenced in a study of OX40 agonist ivuxolimab in advanced cancers. Receptor libraries were prepared by the immunoSEQ multiplex PCR assay. TCRdb stores this immuneACCESS table with in-frame sequences only. Part of the clones is absent; in the studies checked, under half of the shortfall reflects unresolved V genes, and no reason is known for the rest. This sample is represented by 62,000 or so clones; around four fifths of them were singletons. The ten biggest clones cover 3% to 4.5% of the sample. The sequenced sample was CD4+ or CD8+ T cells sorted from blood, obtained in a trial of the OX40 agonist ivuxolimab. These receptors were collected from an adult with an advanced solid tumor such as melanoma, head and neck, liver or kidney cancer.

The gene calls are TRBV5-5 and TRBJ2-3, with no clear D. The CDR3 extends over 14 amino acids. Germline assignment: CDR1 SGHKS and CDR2 YYEKEE (reference sequence). Trimming shortened V by 0 bases and J by 2 bases, and 7 bases separated the two germline ends. The CDR3 reads CASSLGAATDTQYF. The CDR3, as DNA: TGTGCCAGCAGCTTGGGGGCAGCCACAGATACGCAGTATTTT. The full variable domain, its missing parts supplied by reference TRBV5-5 and TRBJ2-3, is DAGVTQSPTHLIKTRGQQVTLRCSPISGHKSVSWYQQVLGQGPQFIFQYYEKEERGRGNFPDRFSARQFPNYSSELNVNALLLGDSALYLCASSLGAATDTQYFGPGTRLTVL.

This rearrangement joins TRBV4-3 to TRBJ2-1; 10 bases are a match to TRBD2. CDR1 and CDR2 (germline): LGHNA, YSLEER. Unmatched junction bases numbered 3, after V lost 2 bases and J lost 2 bases. The CDR3 sequence is 16 residues long. For the CDR3, the DNA is TGCGCCAGCAGCCAATTAGCGGGAGGAACCTACAATGAGCAGTTCTTC. It codes for CASSQLAGGTYNEQFF.

This chain connects TRBV7-6 to TRBJ2-5; D unresolved. Per germline, CDR1 SGHVS and CDR2 FNYEAQ. CDR3 length: 13 residues. With 5 bases removed from V and 1 base from J, the gap between germline ends came to 8 bases. This chain's CDR3 is CASSVTLQETQYF. As DNA, the CDR3 is TGTGCCAGCAGCGTCACCCTCCAAGAGACCCAGTACTTC. The variable domain in full, with the rest retrieved from reference TRBV7-6 and TRBJ2-5, is GAGVSQSPRYKVTKRGQDVALRCDPISGHVSLYWYRQALGQGPEFLTYFNYEAQQDKSGLPNDRFSAERPEGSISTLTIQRTEQRDSAMYRCASSVTLQETQYFGPGTRLLVL.

The rearrangement links TRBV6-1 to TRBJ2-7; TRBD1 aligns across 8 bases. The CDR3 has 15 amino acids. J was trimmed by 5 bases and V by 7 bases; bases with no gene match: 13. CDR1 and CDR2 from the germline V gene are MNHNS and SASEGT. Written as DNA, the CDR3 is TGTGCCAGCACAGAACCGGGACAGGAAAAAAACGAGCAGTACTTC. Translated, it gives CASTEPGQEKNEQYF.

This clone was counted only a few times. The genes are TRBV6-6 and TRBJ2-7, with TRBD1 identical over 11 bases. V shed 8 bases and J 2 bases; nucleotides not matched to a gene: 5. Looked up from germline, CDR1 is MNHNY and CDR2 is SVGAGI (reference sequence). This CDR3 spans 14 amino acids. CDR3 nucleotide sequence: TGTGCCAGCTCCTGGGGACAGGGGGCCTACGAGCAGTACTTC. Amino acid sequence: CASSWGQGAYEQYF.

This clone was seen just once. The rearrangement joins TRBV30 to TRBJ2-7; D unclear. Germline V lookup: CDR1 GTSNPN, CDR2 SVGIG (reference sequence). The CDR3 sequence is 11 residues long. V was shortened by 2 bases and J by 4 bases, with 6 bases between the two germline ends. The CDR3 region has the DNA TGTGCCTGGAGTTCGAGTTACGAGCAGTACTTC. It encodes CAWSSSYEQYF.

The V call is TRBV28, the J call TRBJ2-7; 7 nucleotides align to TRBD2. The V gene end was trimmed by 2 bases and the J gene end by 3 bases; junction bases not matched to a gene: 4. This CDR3 is 14 amino acids long. CDR1 and CDR2 (germline): MDHEN, SYDVKM. This CDR3 is CASSLGLDGYEQYF. The CDR3, as DNA: TGTGCCAGCAGTTTAGGACTAGACGGCTACGAGCAGTACTTC.

The rearrangement joins TRBV7-2 to TRBJ2-7; 8 bases agree with TRBD2. Germline CDR1 is SGHTA and CDR2 is FQGNSA. V gave up 2 bases and J gave up 3 bases; unmatched junction bases: 3. The CDR3 has 14 residues. Written as DNA, the CDR3 is TGTGCCAGCAGCTTAACCGGGGGGGACTACGAGCAGTACTTC. It is translated as CASSLTGGDYEQYF.

This sequence joins TRBV11-2 and TRBJ1-1; the D is unclear. Germline CDR1 SGHAT, CDR2 FQNNGV. This CDR3 region has 16 residues. Deletions cut 2 bases from V and 4 bases from J, with 17 bases between. The CDR3 region has the DNA TGTGCCAGCAGCTTACCGCGCGACCGACTAAGCACTGAAGCTTTCTTT. Translated, it gives CASSLPRDRLSTEAFF.

The chain joins TRBV19 to TRBJ2-2; D unclear. Germline V gene data show CDR1 as LNHDA and CDR2 as SQIVND (reference sequence). The length of the CDR3 is 14 residues. V was trimmed by 2 bases and J by 1 base, leaving 5 bases between them. CDR3 DNA sequence: TGTGCCAGTAGTATATCGGAGAACACCGGGGAGCTGTTTTTT. Its translation is CASSISENTGELFF.